These T cell receptor beta chains were read from a single sample in a study of T cell responses to AZD1222 COVID-19 vaccine. The assay was immunoSEQ multiplex PCR, and TCRdb's table has in-frame clones only and misses some. The sample lists 100,000 to 150,000 clones, 80% to 90% occurring once. The sequencing used peripheral blood, collected on day 0 of AZD1222 vaccination. The origin of the receptors is an adult in good health. The CDR3 runs from the conserved cysteine through the conserved F or W. D genes are given only for firm matches. The size field is filled for only some rows; it gives once, few, many or a size class.

d_gene: NA
v_gene: TRBV7-8
abundance: few
j_gene: TRBJ2-7
CDR3aa: CASSSRPGQNSLEQYF
CDR3nt: TGTGCCAGCAGCTCTCGGCCCGGACAGAACTCTCTTGAGCAGTACTTC

d_gene: NA
v_gene: TRBV5-5
abundance: NA
j_gene: TRBJ1-5
CDR3aa: CASSLGSVISNQPQHF
CDR3nt: TGTGCCAGCAGCTTGGGGTCCGTGATTAGCAATCAGCCCCAGCATTTT

d_gene: NA
v_gene: TRBV6-5
abundance: NA
j_gene: TRBJ1-3
CDR3aa: CASSRTAGNTIYF
CDR3nt: TGTGCCAGCAGTCGGACCGCGGGAAACACCATATATTTT

d_gene: NA
v_gene: TRBV3-1/TRBV3-2
abundance: NA
j_gene: TRBJ1-5
CDR3aa: CASSQMMSNQPQHF
CDR3nt: TGTGCCAGCAGCCAAATGATGAGCAATCAGCCCCAGCATTTT

d_gene: TRBD2
v_gene: TRBV12-5
abundance: NA
j_gene: TRBJ2-2
CDR3aa: CASGSPPGRLAGGRNTGELFF
CDR3nt: TGTGCTAGTGGTTCGCCACCCGGGAGGCTAGCGGGGGGTCGTAACACCGGGGAGCTGTTTTTT

d_gene: NA
v_gene: TRBV5-3
abundance: NA
j_gene: TRBJ1-5
CDR3aa: CARSLTDYSNQPQHF
CDR3nt: TGTGCCAGAAGCTTGACAGATTATAGCAATCAGCCCCAGCATTTT

d_gene: TRBD1
v_gene: TRBV10-3
abundance: NA
j_gene: TRBJ1-5
CDR3aa: CATDTDRGRQPQHF
CDR3nt: TGTGCCACGGACACTGACAGGGGGAGGCAGCCCCAGCATTTT

d_gene: NA
v_gene: TRBV19
abundance: NA
j_gene: TRBJ1-5
CDR3aa: CASIEGGGNQPQHF
CDR3nt: TGTGCCAGTATTGAGGGAGGGGGGAATCAGCCCCAGCATTTT

d_gene: NA
v_gene: TRBV7-8
abundance: NA
j_gene: TRBJ2-1
CDR3aa: CASCEGRNNEQFF
CDR3nt: TGTGCCAGCTGCGAAGGCCGGAACAATGAGCAGTTCTTC

d_gene: TRBD1
v_gene: TRBV18
abundance: NA
j_gene: TRBJ2-1
CDR3aa: CASSPDQGDYNEQFF
CDR3nt: TGTGCCAGCTCACCAGACCAGGGGGACTACAATGAGCAGTTCTTC

d_gene: NA
v_gene: TRBV5-4
abundance: NA
j_gene: TRBJ2-2
CDR3aa: CASSLGTLNTGELFF
CDR3nt: TGTGCCAGCAGCTTGGGGACACTGAACACCGGGGAGCTGTTTTTT

d_gene: NA
v_gene: TRBV3-1/TRBV3-2
abundance: NA
j_gene: TRBJ1-2
CDR3aa: CASSQAAQGVSYTF
CDR3nt: TGTGCCAGCAGCCAAGCTGCACAGGGAGTCAGCTACACCTTC

d_gene: TRBD2
v_gene: TRBV4-3
abundance: NA
j_gene: TRBJ2-1
CDR3aa: CASSQSPASGGDEQFF
CDR3nt: TGCGCCAGCAGCCAAAGTCCCGCTAGCGGGGGCGATGAGCAGTTCTTC

d_gene: NA
v_gene: TRBV24-1
abundance: NA
j_gene: TRBJ1-5
CDR3aa: CATGFSNQPQHF
CDR3nt: TGTGCCACCGGGTTTAGCAATCAGCCCCAGCATTTT

d_gene: NA
v_gene: TRBV5-8
abundance: NA
j_gene: TRBJ2-5
CDR3aa: CASRRQGQEQETQYF
CDR3nt: TGTGCCAGCCGAAGGCAGGGGCAGGAACAAGAGACCCAGTACTTC

d_gene: TRBD1
v_gene: TRBV5-4
abundance: NA
j_gene: TRBJ1-2
CDR3aa: CASSLDRGLGYTF
CDR3nt: TGTGCCAGCAGCTTGGACAGGGGGCTTGGCTACACCTTC

d_gene: NA
v_gene: TRBV5-4
abundance: once
j_gene: TRBJ2-5
CDR3aa: CASSLYFQETQYF
CDR3nt: TGTGCCAGCAGCTTGTACTTCCAAGAGACCCAGTACTTC

d_gene: NA
v_gene: TRBV11-3
abundance: NA
j_gene: TRBJ1-2
CDR3aa: CASSLSVTATGYTF
CDR3nt: TGTGCCAGCAGCTTAAGTGTGACAGCGACTGGCTACACCTTC

d_gene: TRBD1
v_gene: TRBV15
abundance: NA
j_gene: TRBJ1-2
CDR3aa: CATRRDGGQGGYGYTF
CDR3nt: TGCGCCACCCGCCGAGACGGGGGGCAGGGGGGCTATGGCTACACCTTC

d_gene: NA
v_gene: TRBV11-2
abundance: NA
j_gene: TRBJ2-1
CDR3aa: CASSLDSRVGEQFF
CDR3nt: TGTGCCAGCAGCTTAGATTCTCGCGTGGGTGAGCAGTTCTTC

d_gene: NA
v_gene: TRBV25-1
abundance: NA
j_gene: TRBJ1-3
CDR3aa: CASSDDSSGNTIYF
CDR3nt: TGTGCCAGCAGTGATGACAGCTCTGGAAACACCATATATTTT

d_gene: TRBD1
v_gene: TRBV18
abundance: NA
j_gene: TRBJ1-2
CDR3aa: CASSLIGQGNYGYTF
CDR3nt: TGTGCCAGCTCACTCATCGGACAGGGAAACTATGGCTACACCTTC

d_gene: NA
v_gene: TRBV6-5
abundance: NA
j_gene: TRBJ1-2
CDR3aa: CASSYRGGPSTF
CDR3nt: TGTGCCAGCAGTTACAGGGGGGGGCCGAGCACCTTC

d_gene: NA
v_gene: TRBV2
abundance: NA
j_gene: TRBJ1-2
CDR3aa: CASSEARLSYGYTF
CDR3nt: TGTGCCAGCAGTGAAGCGCGGCTATCCTATGGCTACACCTTC

d_gene: TRBD1
v_gene: TRBV30
abundance: NA
j_gene: TRBJ1-2
CDR3aa: CASSRTGDYGYTF
CDR3nt: TGTGCCAGTTCCCGGACAGGGGACTATGGCTACACCTTC

d_gene: TRBD1
v_gene: TRBV6-2/TRBV6-3
abundance: few
j_gene: TRBJ1-2
CDR3aa: CASSSSGQGLGYGYTF
CDR3nt: TGTGCCAGCAGTTCCTCCGGACAGGGCTTGGGCTATGGCTACACCTTC

d_gene: NA
v_gene: TRBV5-1
abundance: NA
j_gene: TRBJ2-7
CDR3aa: CASSLRSQLAGEQYF
CDR3nt: TGCGCCAGCAGCTTGAGGTCACAACTGGCCGGGGAGCAGTACTTC

d_gene: TRBD1
v_gene: TRBV4-1
abundance: once
j_gene: TRBJ2-7
CDR3aa: CASSLQPGQGDYEQYF
CDR3nt: TGCGCCAGCAGCCTCCAACCGGGACAGGGGGATTACGAGCAGTACTTC

d_gene: NA
v_gene: TRBV7-2
abundance: NA
j_gene: TRBJ2-4
CDR3aa: CASSSMVVAKNIQYF
CDR3nt: TGTGCCAGCAGCTCAATGGTCGTAGCCAAAAACATTCAGTACTTC

d_gene: NA
v_gene: TRBV27
abundance: NA
j_gene: TRBJ2-1
CDR3aa: CASSSRGHKQFF
CDR3nt: TGTGCCAGCAGTTCTCGGGGGCACAAGCAGTTCTTC

d_gene: TRBD2
v_gene: TRBV6-2/TRBV6-3
abundance: NA
j_gene: TRBJ2-5
CDR3aa: CASSPSGLAGQETQYF
CDR3nt: TGTGCCAGCAGCCCTTCGGGACTAGCGGGACAAGAGACCCAGTACTTC

d_gene: NA
v_gene: TRBV9
abundance: NA
j_gene: TRBJ1-6
CDR3aa: CASSLIDGESPLHF
CDR3nt: TGTGCCAGCAGCCTAATAGATGGGGAGTCACCCCTCCACTTT

d_gene: NA
v_gene: TRBV29-1
abundance: NA
j_gene: TRBJ1-2
CDR3aa: CSVDGEFGGYTF
CDR3nt: TGCAGCGTTGATGGGGAATTCGGTGGCTACACCTTC

d_gene: TRBD1
v_gene: TRBV5-1
abundance: NA
j_gene: TRBJ2-1
CDR3aa: CASSLRQGDEQFF
CDR3nt: TGCGCCAGCAGCCTCAGACAGGGCGATGAGCAGTTCTTC

d_gene: TRBD1
v_gene: TRBV28
abundance: NA
j_gene: TRBJ1-2
CDR3aa: CASSNDRGRDYGYTF
CDR3nt: TGTGCCAGCAGCAATGACAGGGGGCGGGACTATGGCTACACCTTC

d_gene: TRBD1
v_gene: TRBV5-4
abundance: NA
j_gene: TRBJ2-3
CDR3aa: CASSLVGQAVDTQYF
CDR3nt: TGTGCCAGCAGCTTGGTAGGACAGGCGGTAGATACGCAGTATTTT

d_gene: NA
v_gene: TRBV6-2/TRBV6-3
abundance: NA
j_gene: TRBJ2-5
CDR3aa: CASSYSRSATGETQYF
CDR3nt: TGTGCCAGCAGTTACTCGAGGTCAGCGACCGGGGAGACCCAGTACTTC

d_gene: NA
v_gene: TRBV4-1
abundance: NA
j_gene: TRBJ1-4
CDR3aa: CASSVAPAGEKLFF
CDR3nt: TGCGCCAGCAGCGTAGCCCCGGCGGGTGAAAAACTGTTTTTT

d_gene: NA
v_gene: TRBV28
abundance: NA
j_gene: TRBJ2-1
CDR3aa: CASSLRGGYNEQFF
CDR3nt: TGTGCCAGCAGTTTGCGGGGCGGCTACAATGAGCAGTTCTTC

d_gene: TRBD1
v_gene: TRBV11-3
abundance: NA
j_gene: TRBJ2-2
CDR3aa: CASSIRGLTGELFF
CDR3nt: TGTGCCAGCAGCATCAGGGGGCTCACCGGGGAGCTGTTTTTT

d_gene: TRBD2
v_gene: TRBV5-8
abundance: once
j_gene: TRBJ2-1
CDR3aa: CASSPIERGILQFF
CDR3nt: TGTGCCAGCAGCCCAATTGAGCGGGGTATTCTGCAGTTCTTC

d_gene: NA
v_gene: TRBV7-8
abundance: NA
j_gene: TRBJ1-5
CDR3aa: CASSSPSASAQHF
CDR3nt: TGTGCCAGCAGCTCCCCGTCGGCATCAGCCCAGCATTTT

d_gene: NA
v_gene: TRBV13
abundance: NA
j_gene: TRBJ1-1
CDR3aa: CASSLPQGRGTEAFF
CDR3nt: TGTGCCAGCAGCTTACCGCAGGGGAGGGGGACTGAAGCTTTCTTT

d_gene: TRBD2
v_gene: TRBV3-1/TRBV3-2
abundance: NA
j_gene: TRBJ2-1
CDR3aa: CASSQGGLAGHNEQFF
CDR3nt: TGTGCCAGCAGCCAAGGGGGACTAGCGGGCCACAATGAGCAGTTCTTC

d_gene: TRBD1
v_gene: TRBV4-1
abundance: NA
j_gene: TRBJ1-5
CDR3aa: CASSQEQTGYQPQHF
CDR3nt: TGCGCCAGCAGCCAAGAGCAGACAGGGTATCAGCCCCAGCATTTT

d_gene: NA
v_gene: TRBV3-1/TRBV3-2
abundance: once
j_gene: TRBJ1-2
CDR3aa: CATGRSETNYGYTF
CDR3nt: TGTGCCACCGGTAGGTCAGAGACTAACTATGGCTACACCTTC

d_gene: TRBD2
v_gene: TRBV24-1
abundance: NA
j_gene: TRBJ2-2
CDR3aa: CATSEPGLAGIGTGELFF
CDR3nt: TGTGCCACCAGTGAACCGGGACTAGCGGGAATAGGTACCGGGGAGCTGTTTTTT

d_gene: TRBD2
v_gene: TRBV19
abundance: NA
j_gene: TRBJ2-3
CDR3aa: CASSITGVAGGLPDTQYF
CDR3nt: TGTGCCAGTAGTATTACCGGTGTAGCGGGGGGGCTCCCAGATACGCAGTATTTT

d_gene: NA
v_gene: TRBV3-1/TRBV3-2
abundance: NA
j_gene: TRBJ2-7
CDR3aa: CASSHLLGPTNLRGYEQYF
CDR3nt: TGTGCCAGCAGCCATCTCCTAGGGCCCACGAACCTTCGCGGCTACGAGCAGTACTTC

d_gene: NA
v_gene: TRBV1
abundance: NA
j_gene: TRBJ2-3
CDR3aa: CTSRNDPPGDTSTDTQYF
CDR3nt: TGCACCAGCAGAAACGACCCCCCAGGTGACACTAGCACAGATACGCAGTATTTT

d_gene: NA
v_gene: TRBV7-9
abundance: NA
j_gene: TRBJ1-2
CDR3aa: CASSFNPGGYTF
CDR3nt: TGTGCCAGCAGCTTCAACCCGGGAGGCTACACCTTC

d_gene: NA
v_gene: TRBV7-9
abundance: NA
j_gene: TRBJ1-1
CDR3aa: CASSWGGGGATEAFF
CDR3nt: TGTGCCAGCAGCTGGGGGGGTGGCGGAGCCACTGAAGCTTTCTTT